What follows describes a single T cell receptor (beta chain). These data are taken from a study of CD8+ T cells in alopecia areata. In each case, RNA was isolated and then reverse transcribed into cDNA as the sequencing template. TCRdb's copy holds only in-frame clones and misses some; the assay was immunoSEQ multiplex PCR. The data hold over 100,000 clones, with approximately 48% observed a single time. The CDR3 runs to 14 residues. Trimming cost V 1 base and J 5 bases, with 11 bases left between them. CDR1 is MNHEY, CDR2 SVGAGI, per germline. The sequence derives from a human donor with alopecia areata. Material: CD8+ T cells sorted from blood, obtained at week 0. The J gene is TRBJ2-5, the V gene TRBV6-5, with D perhaps being TRBD1 or TRBD2 (6 bases each). The CDR3 region has the DNA TGTGCCAGCAGTTACTTGCAGGGGAGGGAGACCCAGTACTTC. It yields the protein CASSYLQGRETQYF.